This T cell receptor (beta chain) was recovered during a study of PD-1 blockade in classical Hodgkin lymphoma. In regard to this clone: The antigen is undetermined.

Notes on the study in general: Reported baseline diversity: healthy donors highest, relapsed/refractory patients lowest.

Stated time point: cycle 4 day 1 (C4D1), after more than five weeks of nivolumab. Every patient relapsed after autologous stem cell transplantation, and brentuximab vedotin exposure varied. Profiled with immunoSEQ multiplex PCR; TCRdb holds only in-frame clones, not every one. This table has tens of thousands of clones, around 80% appearing once. The ends lost 3 bases at V and 5 bases at J; junction bases unmatched: 4. CDR3 length equals 15 residues. Germline CDR1 is SEHNR and CDR2 is FQNEAQ (reference sequence). The sequence derives from a human donor with classical Hodgkin lymphoma. The chain joins TRBV7-9 to TRBJ2-2; 9 nucleotides agree with TRBD2. Sequencing was performed on peripheral blood mononuclear cells (PBMCs), taken before the fourth cycle of nivolumab. The CDR3 is CASSFSGGWTGELFF. DNA for the CDR3: TGTGCCAGCAGCTTTAGCGGGGGCTGGACCGGGGAGCTGTTTTTT.